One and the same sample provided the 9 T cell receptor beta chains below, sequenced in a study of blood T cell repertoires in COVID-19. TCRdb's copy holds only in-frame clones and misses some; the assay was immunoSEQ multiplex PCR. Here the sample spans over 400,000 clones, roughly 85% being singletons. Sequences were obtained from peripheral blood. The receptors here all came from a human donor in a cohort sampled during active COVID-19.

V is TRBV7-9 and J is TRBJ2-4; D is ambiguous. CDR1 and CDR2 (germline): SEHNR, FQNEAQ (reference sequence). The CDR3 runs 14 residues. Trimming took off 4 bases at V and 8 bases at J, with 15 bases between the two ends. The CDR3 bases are TGTGCCAGCAGCTACAATGGTCCGGGTGACATTCAGTACTTC. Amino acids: CASSYNGPGDIQYF.

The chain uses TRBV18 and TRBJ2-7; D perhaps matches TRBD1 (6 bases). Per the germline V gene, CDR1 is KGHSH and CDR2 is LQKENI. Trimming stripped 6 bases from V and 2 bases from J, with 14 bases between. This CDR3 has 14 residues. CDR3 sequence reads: CASSPTRDTYEQYF. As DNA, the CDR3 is TGTGCCAGCTCGCCAACTCGGGACACCTACGAGCAGTACTTC.

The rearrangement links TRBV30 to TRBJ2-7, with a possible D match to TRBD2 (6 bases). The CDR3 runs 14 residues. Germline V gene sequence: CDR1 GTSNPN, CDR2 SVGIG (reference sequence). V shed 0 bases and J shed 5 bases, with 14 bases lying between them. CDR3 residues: CAWSVIRGAHEQYF. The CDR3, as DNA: TGTGCCTGGAGTGTAATTCGCGGGGCACACGAGCAGTACTTC.

Written as DNA, the CDR3 is TGTGCCACCAGTGATTCTTATAGCGGGGAGCTGTTTTTT. This translates into CATSDSYSGELFF. The chain joins TRBV24-1 to TRBJ2-2; D gene ambiguous. Per germline, CDR1 KGHDR and CDR2 SFDVKD. The CDR3 has 13 amino acids. Trimming removed 2 bases at V and 7 bases at J, with 7 bases between.

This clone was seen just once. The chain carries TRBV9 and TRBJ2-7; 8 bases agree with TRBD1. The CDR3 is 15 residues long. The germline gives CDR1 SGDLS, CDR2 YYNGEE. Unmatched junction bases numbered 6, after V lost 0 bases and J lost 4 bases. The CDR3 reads CASSVGAGGLYEQYF. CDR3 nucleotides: TGTGCCAGCAGCGTAGGGGCAGGGGGCCTTTACGAGCAGTACTTC.

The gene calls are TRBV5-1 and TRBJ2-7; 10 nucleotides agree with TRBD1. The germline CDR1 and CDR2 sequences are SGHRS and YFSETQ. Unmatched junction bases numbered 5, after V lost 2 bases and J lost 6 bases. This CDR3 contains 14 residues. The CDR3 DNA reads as TGCGCCAGCAGCTTAGGGACAGGGGCGTTCGAGCAGTACTTC. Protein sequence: CASSLGTGAFEQYF.

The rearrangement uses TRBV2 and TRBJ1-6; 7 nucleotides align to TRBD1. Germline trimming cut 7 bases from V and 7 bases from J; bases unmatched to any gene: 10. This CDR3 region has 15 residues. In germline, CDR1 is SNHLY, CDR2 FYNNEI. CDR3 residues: CASTPRTGGNSPLHF. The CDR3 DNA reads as TGTGCCAGCACCCCTAGGACAGGTGGAAATTCACCCCTCCACTTT.

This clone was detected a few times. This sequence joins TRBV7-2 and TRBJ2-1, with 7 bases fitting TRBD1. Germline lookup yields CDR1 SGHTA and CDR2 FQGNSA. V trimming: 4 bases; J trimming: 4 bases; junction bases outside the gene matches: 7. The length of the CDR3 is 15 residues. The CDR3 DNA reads TGTGCCAGCAGCTGGAGACAGGGCGGTTACAATGAGCAGTTCTTC. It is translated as CASSWRQGGYNEQFF.

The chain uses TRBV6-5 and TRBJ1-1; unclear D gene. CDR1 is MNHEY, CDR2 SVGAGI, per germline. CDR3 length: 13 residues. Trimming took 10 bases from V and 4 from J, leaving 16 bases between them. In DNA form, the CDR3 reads TGTGCCACCTTATCTCCAGGAGGCACTGAAGCTTTCTTT. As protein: CATLSPGGTEAFF.